This record covers a single T cell receptor beta chain. The table came from immunoSEQ multiplex PCR; TCRdb's copy has only in-frame clones and leaves some out. The sample holds more than 150,000 clones, around 84% seen once. J gave up 2 bases and V 5 bases, and 6 bases lay outside the gene matches. CDR1 and CDR2 (germline): SGHRS, YFSETQ. The CDR3 contains 14 residues. The sample belongs to a study of blood T cell repertoires in COVID-19. The sample comprised peripheral blood. The receptor was isolated from a man aged 25 to 45 with active or convalescent COVID-19. This chain uses TRBV5-1 with TRBJ2-5, with 7 bases aligning to TRBD1. CDR3 protein: CASRYGQAQETQYF. In DNA, the CDR3 is TGCGCCAGCAGGTACGGACAGGCTCAAGAGACCCAGTACTTC.